One and the same sample provided the 8 T cell receptor gamma chains below, sequenced in a study of gamma-delta chains in newborns, infants, children. TCRdb fed the reads to CATT. The repertoire has under 5,000 gamma-chain clones, 61% of them found once; the top ten carry about 17%. The sample comprised blood. The receptors were gathered from a child who was a newborn, infant or young child, either healthy, febrile or measles-vaccinated (not recorded which).

The V gene corresponds to TRGV2; no J gene was called. Germline CDR1 and CDR2: EGSNGY and YDSYNSKV. The CDR3 extends over 11 amino acids. CDR3 coding DNA: TGTGCCACCTGGGACGGGCCCCTGGAACTCTTT. Residues: CATWDGPLELF.

The chain recombines TRGV9 with TRGJ1 or TRGJ2. TCRdb does not report a J gene; here it was assigned by matching the DNA to germline references. The CDR3 extends over 14 amino acids. Germline assignment: CDR1 GITISATS and CDR2 ISYDGTV (reference sequence). The trim removed 0 bases at V and 9 bases at J, leaving 11 bases unmatched. The CDR3 DNA follows: TGTGCCTTGTGGGAGGTGCGGGGACCCTTTAAGAAACTCTTT. This gives the protein CALWEVRGPFKKLF.

On this clone: An end of the junction does not agree with germline; a read error may underlie this. The V and J genes are TRGV8 and TRGJP2. The J gene, missing from TCRdb, was assigned here through DNA to germline matching. The CDR3 runs 14 residues. Germline V lookup: CDR1 VENAVY, CDR2 YDSYNSRV. CDR3 amino acids: CATRDLSSDWIKTF. As DNA, the CDR3 is TGTGCCACCCGGGATTTGAGTAGTGATTGGATCAAGACGTTT.

V gene TRGV3 combines with J gene TRGJ1 or TRGJ2. The J gene was not available in TCRdb and was assigned here by matching the DNA to germline segments. Per germline, CDR1 VTNTFY and CDR2 YDVSTARD (reference sequence). The CDR3 totals 13 residues. V lost 4 bases, J lost 3 bases, and 6 bases stayed unmatched. CDR3 bases: TGTGCCACCTGGGAGGGTGCTTATTATAAGAAACTCTTT. Its translation is CATWEGAYYKKLF.

This chain uses TRGV9 with TRGJP. TCRdb offers no J gene call, so here the DNA was matched to germline to obtain one. CDR3 length equals 15 residues. Germline CDR1 and CDR2: GITISATS and ISYDGTV (reference sequence). The J segment lost 11 bases and the V segment lost 3 bases, leaving 7 bases of the junction unmatched. The CDR3 region has the DNA TGTGCCTTGTGGGAGAGGGAAGTGGGCAAAAAAATCAAGGTATTT. Protein sequence: CALWEREVGKKIKVF.

By its share, this clone is large. The sample carries other DNA sequences with the same CDR3. The V gene is TRGV9, the J gene TRGJP. The J gene, absent from TCRdb, was called here by matching the DNA to germline. The V segment lost 0 bases and the J segment 7 bases; nucleotides outside the gene matches: 3. This CDR3 is built from 16 residues. CDR1 is GITISATS, CDR2 ISYDGTV, per germline (reference sequence). DNA of the CDR3: TGTGCCTTGTGGGAGGTGCCCGAGTTGGGCAAAAAAATCAAGGTATTT. It encodes CALWEVPELGKKIKVF.

The V gene is TRGV4, the J gene TRGJ1 or TRGJ2. No J gene is reported in TCRdb; it was inferred here by comparing the DNA with germline. There are 12 residues in the CDR3. Germline loops: CDR1 EGSTGY, CDR2 YDSYTSSV. Germline trimming cut 0 bases from V and 8 bases from J; bases unmatched to any gene: 4. DNA of the CDR3: TGTGCCACCTGGGATGGGCCTAATAAGAAACTCTTT. Its translation: CATWDGPNKKLF.

This clone was counted a single time. Within the sample, other DNA sequences also encode this same CDR3. The chain joins TRGV2 to TRGJ1 or TRGJ2. The J gene, missing from TCRdb, was assigned here through DNA to germline matching. Trimming removed 0 bases from V and 4 bases from J; junction bases left unmatched: 6. Germline values: CDR1 EGSNGY, CDR2 YDSYNSKV. This CDR3 has 14 amino acids. CDR3 DNA: TGTGCCACCTGGGACGGGCCGGGGTATTATAAGAAACTCTTT. Encoded protein: CATWDGPGYYKKLF.